Described below is a single T cell receptor (beta chain) sequence and its context. This entry belongs to a study of blood T cell repertoires in COVID-19. Looking at the study overall: The cDNA or gDNA used as material had been derived from T cells, B-cell-depleted T cells, or PBMCs.

Repertoires were generated with immunoSEQ multiplex PCR, while TCRdb's copy carries only in-frame clones and drops some. The sample yields over 200,000 clones, roughly 90% seen once. The V segment lost 4 bases and the J segment 2 bases; nucleotides outside the gene matches: 5. CDR3 length equals 16 residues. In germline, CDR1 is MNHNS, CDR2 SASEGT. The sequence derives from a man aged 55 to 69 with COVID-19, enrolled during active disease. This sequence joins TRBV6-1 and TRBJ2-7, with TRBD2 matching over 13 bases. Sample: peripheral blood. CDR3 DNA: TGTGCCAGCAGTGCCCAACTAGCGGGGGGGCCCTACGAGCAGTACTTC. Translation gives CASSAQLAGGPYEQYF.